The 3 T cell receptor beta chains given below trace back to one sample, sequenced in a study of T cells expressing NK-cell markers. Following a re-call of the 5' RACE reads, TCRdb has one entry per CDR3 protein and lacks DNA. Its table lists about 550,000 distinct CDR3 sequences. Sequenced input: blood T cells: a sorted CD56 or NKG2C T cell subset, CD4+ or CD8+ T cells, or bulk PBMC T cells (not recorded which). The source is a man aged 18 to 35 in good health.

This rearrangement joins TRBV5-1 to TRBJ1-5; without DNA, the TCRdb call of TRBD1 cannot be checked. The CDR3 is made up of 15 amino acids. CDR1 and CDR2 from the germline V gene are SGHRS and YFSETQ. The CDR3 here is CASSFYREGNQPQHF. Complete variable domain (other parts from reference TRBV5-1 and TRBJ1-5): KAGVTQTPRYLIKTRGQQVTLSCSPISGHRSVSWYQQTPGQGLQFLFEYFSETQRNKGNFPGRFSGRQFSNSRSEMNVSTLELGDSALYLCASSFYREGNQPQHFGDGTRLSIL.

This sequence joins TRBV5-1 and TRBJ2-1; as DNA is missing, the TRBD2 call by TCRdb cannot be tested. CDR1 is SGHRS, CDR2 YFSETQ, per germline. The CDR3 is 15 residues long. CDR3 residues: CASSQYLGEGNEQFF.

This chain links TRBV4-1 with TRBJ2-1; TCRdb names TRBD2, which stays unverified in the absence of DNA. Germline lookup yields CDR1 MGHRA and CDR2 YSYEKL. The CDR3 is made up of 15 amino acids. CDR3 loop: CASSQPTSGNREQFF.